This TCR beta chain stems from a study of blood T cells in healthy people across ages. Overall study findings and caveats: With naive T cell percentage, TCR beta diversity showed a strong correlation. PBMC samples, being unsorted, prevented any conclusive comparison of naive and antigen-experienced cells.

Trimming cost V 0 bases and J 4 bases, with 13 bases left between them. Germline CDR1 reads SGDLS; CDR2 reads YYNGEE. This CDR3 contains 16 residues. This clonotype appeared a few times. Antigen unknown. A second PCR, run for roughly 6 to 11 cycles, used a sample-barcoded 5' primer plus a J-beta primer mix. Via MiXCR, TCRdb re-called the 5' RACE reads, giving one row per CDR3 protein. The sample has 1 million or so distinct CDR3 sequences, under 30% seen once. These same data were also listed under a study on T cells of mothers and their children. From that paper: Reads recorded for TCR beta CDR3 numbered over 8 million per mother and several million per child. It was related mother-child pairs that showed slightly higher overlap than unrelated pairs, without reaching significance.

The sequence derives from a girl aged 2-9 years in good health. Source material: blood. The rearrangement links TRBV9 to TRBJ2-2; D may be TRBD1 (5 bases). CDR3 in amino acids: CASSVGFRVPTGELFF. CDR3 bases: TGTGCCAGCAGCGTAGGGTTCAGGGTACCCACCGGGGAGCTGTTTTTT.